This entry concerns a single T cell receptor beta chain. In the original workflow: Amplification from reference gene primers served as the basis for estimated nucleated cell counts. Only in-frame clones appear in the TCRdb table, and some are missing; sequencing was by immunoSEQ multiplex PCR. The DNA was the basis for D and trimming; V, J and clone size are from that table. Among roughly 30,000 clones listed, approximately 84% were seen once. The entry originates in a study of blood T cell repertoires in COVID-19. On the study more broadly: The United States, Italy and Spain provided the acute and convalescent COVID-19 samples.

Looked up from germline, CDR1 is MNHEY and CDR2 is SVGAGI. This CDR3 spans 14 amino acids. V was clipped by 7 bases and J by 8 bases; unmatched bases: 7. This receptor was taken from a woman of 80 years or more with acute or convalescent COVID-19. The sample comprised peripheral blood. The J gene is TRBJ1-6, the V gene TRBV6-5; the match to TRBD1 covers 8 bases. CDR3 amino acids: CASTRDRIDSPLHF. The DNA for the CDR3 is TGTGCCAGCACTCGGGACAGGATCGATTCACCCCTCCACTTT.